The 21 T cell receptor beta chains listed next were all sequenced from one sample in a study of blood T cells in healthy people across ages. Together with a sample-barcoded 5' primer, a J-beta primer mix was included in a second PCR lasting roughly 6 to 12 cycles. TCRdb ran MiXCR on the 5' RACE reads and lists one entry per CDR3 protein. The table lists roughly 900,000 distinct CDR3 sequences, about 30% of them singletons, with roughly 17% in the top ten. Sequencing input: blood. The receptors originated from a woman of 80 years or more in good health.

This clonotype was detected a few times. The DNA of the CDR3 is TGCGCCAGCAGCTTGGAAGTCAGGGGGCAAGGCTACACCTTC. Amino acid sequence: CASSLEVRGQGYTF. This chain links TRBV5-1 with TRBJ1-2, with TRBD1 matching 8 bases. The CDR3 covers 14 residues. The germline gives CDR1 SGHRS, CDR2 YFSETQ. Germline trimming cut 0 bases from V and 8 bases from J; bases unmatched to any gene: 6.

In this sample, this clonotype turned up a few times. The J gene is TRBJ2-5, the V gene TRBV5-1; TRBD2 might be the D (6 bases). Judging by the DNA end, TRBJ2-7 fits better; the J call may be wrong. CDR3 length: 15 amino acids. Germline CDR1 reads SGHRS; CDR2 reads YFSETQ. The CDR3 loop reads CASNFGMGGSAEQYF. In DNA form, the CDR3 reads TGCGCCAGCAACTTCGGGATGGGGGGTTCCGCCGAGCAGTACTTC.

This clonotype was detected many times. The chain employs TRBV4-3 and TRBJ2-7; the match to TRBD1 covers 8 bases. The germline V gene encodes CDR1 LGHNA and CDR2 YSLEER. V was pared by 1 base and J by 4 bases, with 3 bases of the junction left unmatched. The CDR3 totals 14 residues. CDR3 loop: CASSQGQGFYEQYF. The CDR3 bases are TGCGCCAGCAGCCAAGGACAGGGGTTTTACGAGCAGTACTTC.

The chain carries TRBV29-1 and TRBJ2-3; 7 bases agree with TRBD2. CDR1 is SQVTM, CDR2 ANQGSEA, per germline. Germline trimming cut 4 bases from V and 4 bases from J; bases unmatched to any gene: 11. The CDR3 consists of 15 residues. DNA of the CDR3: TGCAGCGTTGTTGGGCTAGCGGTCAGCGCAGATACGCAGTATTTT. It specifies CSVVGLAVSADTQYF.

This clonotype was picked up a small number of times. This chain joins TRBV6-6 and TRBJ1-3; no definite D call. V lost 7 bases and J lost 4, with 8 bases in between. The length of the CDR3 is 12 residues. Germline assignment: CDR1 MNHNY and CDR2 SVGAGI (reference sequence). The CDR3 loop is CASTLAGNTIYF. In nucleotides, the CDR3 is TGTGCCAGCACCCTAGCCGGAAACACCATATATTTT.

This clonotype was seen only a few times. This rearrangement joins TRBV27 to TRBJ1-2; D may be TRBD1 (5 bases). Germline V gives CDR1 MNHEY, CDR2 SMNVEV (reference sequence). The CDR3 sequence is 15 residues long. Trimming pared 2 bases from V and 5 bases from J, leaving 15 bases between. Here the CDR3 reads CASSLTGPSGYGYTF. The CDR3 DNA reads TGTGCCAGCAGTTTAACGGGCCCCTCAGGGTATGGCTACACCTTC.

This sequence joins TRBV10-3 and TRBJ2-4, with D perhaps TRBD2 (5 bases). In germline, CDR1 is ENHRY, CDR2 SYGVKD. The V end was cut by 0 bases, the J end by 9 bases, with 12 bases between. CDR3 length: 14 amino acids. CDR3 sequence reads: CAISESLGGSIQYF. CDR3 bases: TGTGCCATCAGTGAGTCGTTAGGAGGAAGCATTCAGTACTTC.

About this clonotype: A much larger clone lies a single base off, so this may be a read error. This rearrangement joins TRBV15 to TRBJ1-2; 9 bases map to TRBD1. The V segment lost 8 bases and the J segment 6 bases; nucleotides outside the gene matches: 7. The CDR3 spans 13 residues. Germline CDR1 reads LNHNV; CDR2 reads YYDKDF (reference sequence). The CDR3 DNA reads as TGTGCCACCGGACAGGGGTATTTCGATGGCTACACCTTC. As protein: CATGQGYFDGYTF.

As regards this clonotype: A much larger clone differs from this one at a single base, so this may be a read error. This chain connects TRBV6-5 to TRBJ2-5; 7 nucleotides match TRBD1. This CDR3 spans 14 amino acids. From germline, CDR1 is MNHEY and CDR2 SVGAGI. CDR3 in DNA: TGTGCCAGCAGAGGGACAGCGACCCAAGAGACCCGGTACTTC. Translated: CASRGTATQETRYF.

This clonotype was seen at least ten times. The rearrangement uses TRBV7-9 and TRBJ1-2, with TRBD1 matching over 9 bases. The CDR3 is made up of 13 amino acids. Germline CDR1 is SEHNR and CDR2 is FQNEAQ (reference sequence). Unmatched junction bases numbered 3, after V lost 4 bases and J lost 6 bases. The DNA for the CDR3 is TGTGCCAGCAGCTCAGGACAGGGGAATGGCTACACCTTC. Amino acids: CASSSGQGNGYTF.

This chain connects TRBV7-2 to TRBJ2-5; a weak D match, TRBD1 (5 bases). Deletions cut 1 base from V and 7 bases from J, with 10 bases between. CDR3 length: 13 residues. Germline V lookup: CDR1 SGHTA, CDR2 FQGNSA. The CDR3 DNA follows: TGTGCCAGCAGCTTAGTCAGGGAACGGACCCAGTACTTC. Amino acids: CASSLVRERTQYF.

This clonotype has a count of ten or more. The gene calls are TRBV27 and TRBJ1-5, with TRBD1 as a possible D gene (5 bases). V was cut by 4 bases and J by 0 bases, with 10 bases left in between. There are 15 residues in the CDR3. CDR1 MNHEY and CDR2 SMNVEV come from the germline V gene (reference sequence). Written as DNA, the CDR3 is TGTGCCAGCAGTTCTCGGGGGGTTAGCAATCAGCCCCAGCATTTT. Translated, it gives CASSSRGVSNQPQHF.

This clonotype came up many times. The chain employs TRBV5-4 and TRBJ2-3; D remains unclear. The CDR3 spans 13 residues. V lost 5 bases and J lost 1, with 8 bases in between. In germline, CDR1 is SGHNT, CDR2 YYREEE (reference sequence). The CDR3, as DNA: TGTGCCAGCAGGGCTAGAGGCACAGATACGCAGTATTTT. Translating gives CASRARGTDTQYF.

Points on this clonotype: This clone may be a read error of a much larger clone one base away. The rearrangement joins TRBV20-1 to TRBJ1-2; D is ambiguous. Germline loops: CDR1 DFQATT, CDR2 SNEGSKA (reference sequence). The CDR3 is made up of 12 amino acids. The CDR3 reads CRARDTPPGYTF. Here the CDR3 DNA reads TGCAGGGCTAGAGATACACCACCCGGCTACACCTTC.

This clonotype was detected ten times or more. The chain recombines TRBV7-9 with TRBJ1-4, with TRBD1 matching over 7 bases. V lost 7 bases, J lost 8 bases, and 10 bases stayed unmatched. The germline CDR1 and CDR2 sequences are SEHNR and FQNEAQ (reference sequence). This CDR3 is 14 amino acids long. As DNA, the CDR3 is TGTGCCAGCACCAGACAGGGAGGGGGAGAAAAACTGTTTTTT. Protein: CASTRQGGGEKLFF.

The sample holds many counts of this clonotype. V gene TRBV5-1 combines with J gene TRBJ2-7; either TRBD1 or TRBD2 may fit D (5 bases each). This CDR3 is 12 amino acids long. V lost 2 bases and J lost 4, with 7 bases in between. Germline CDR1 reads SGHRS; CDR2 reads YFSETQ. CDR3 loop: CASSLGEYEQYF. In nucleotides, the CDR3 is TGCGCCAGCAGCTTAGGGGAGTACGAGCAGTACTTC.

This clonotype was found a few times. A single base separates this from a much larger clone, so it may be a read error. V gene TRBV18 combines with J gene TRBJ2-5; D gene uncertain. Germline CDR1 reads KGHSH; CDR2 reads LQKENI. Trimming removed 6 bases at V and 11 bases at J, with 25 bases between. CDR3 length: 15 residues. This CDR3 reads CASSPADGRNNEQYF. In nucleotides, the CDR3 is TGTGCCAGCTCGCCTGCCGACGGAAGGAACAATGAGCAGTACTTC.

In this sample, this clonotype turned up many times. The V and J genes are TRBV7-6 and TRBJ2-1; unclear D gene. The CDR3 consists of 12 residues. V dropped 4 bases and J dropped 5 bases, with 6 bases sitting between them. Per the germline V gene, CDR1 is SGHVS and CDR2 is FNYEAQ. In nucleotides, the CDR3 is TGTGCCAGCAGCTCGACCCACAATGAGCAGTTCTTC. Translation: CASSSTHNEQFF.

A word on this clonotype: Since a much larger clone is just one base distant, this may be a read error. This rearrangement joins TRBV5-5 to TRBJ1-2, with 7 bases that match TRBD1. The junction had 11 bases not matched to a gene; V was cut back by 0 bases and J by 9 bases. The CDR3 spans 15 residues. Germline V CDR1 and CDR2: SGHKS, YYEKEE (reference sequence). CDR3 DNA: TGTGCCAGCAGCTTGGCCGCGACAGGGATGGATAGCTACACCTTC. Translating gives CASSLAATGMDSYTF.

At least ten counts were recorded for this clonotype. This chain joins TRBV7-8 and TRBJ1-1, with 9 bases fitting TRBD1. The ends lost 5 bases at V and 6 bases at J; junction bases unmatched: 7. Germline assignment: CDR1 SGHVS and CDR2 FQNEAQ. There are 14 residues in the CDR3. The CDR3 region has the DNA TGTGCCAGCAGCAACGGACAGGGGAGCGCTGAAGCTTTCTTT. This gives the protein CASSNGQGSAEAFF. The variable domain in full, with the rest retrieved from reference TRBV7-8 and TRBJ1-1, is GAGVSQSPRYKVAKRGQDVALRCDPISGHVSLFWYQQALGQGPEFLTYFQNEAQLDKSGLPSDRFFAERPEGSVSTLKIQRTQQEDSAVYLCASSNGQGSAEAFFGQGTRLTVV.

The sample holds a few counts of this clonotype. The V gene is TRBV6-1, the J gene TRBJ1-2; D remains unclear. Germline-derived CDR1 and CDR2 are MNHNS and SASEGT. V lost 6 bases to trimming and J lost 5 bases, with 13 bases between them. The CDR3 covers 13 residues. The CDR3 DNA sequence: TGTGCCAGCAGCACCCGGATGCCATATGGCTACACCTTC. Encoded protein: CASSTRMPYGYTF.